A single sample is the source of the 11 T cell receptor beta chains below, sequenced in a study of blood T cells in healthy people across ages. Alongside a J-beta primer mix, a sample-barcoded 5' primer served in a second PCR lasting about 6 to 12 cycles. TCRdb re-called the 5' RACE reads through MiXCR, storing one row per CDR3 protein. The sample consists of more than 650,000 distinct CDR3 sequences, 20% to 25% of them appearing once. Sequencing was performed on blood. The source is a man in his sixties or seventies in good health.

This clonotype has more than one count but fewer than ten. The genes are TRBV12-3 or TRBV12-4 and TRBJ1-3; D unresolved. This CDR3 is built from 13 residues. V dropped 3 bases and J dropped 9 bases, with 12 bases sitting between them. CDR3 amino acids: CASSFHLGGTIYF. DNA for the CDR3: TGTGCCAGCAGTTTTCACCTCGGAGGCACCATATATTTT.

The V call is TRBV6-2 or TRBV6-3, the J call TRBJ1-5, with 8 bases that match TRBD1. After removal of 5 bases from V and 2 bases from J, the junction contained 5 bases not matched to a gene. The CDR3 runs 15 residues. CDR1 and CDR2 from the germline V gene are MNHEY and SVGEGT. The CDR3 sequence is CASSPQTGGNQPQHF. The CDR3 DNA reads as TGTGCCAGCAGTCCCCAGACAGGGGGCAATCAGCCCCAGCATTTT.

The chain recombines TRBV12-3 or TRBV12-4 with TRBJ2-7; 15 nucleotides align to TRBD2. The CDR3 spans 17 residues. V lost 6 bases to trimming and J lost 3 bases; unmatched junction nucleotides: 9. DNA for the CDR3: TGTGCCAGCAGACCAACCGGGACTAGCGGGGGGCGCTACGAGCAGTACTTC. This gives the protein CASRPTGTSGGRYEQYF.

This clonotype was seen a handful of times. The chain has TRBV7-2 and TRBJ2-3; 7 nucleotides align to TRBD2. Germline lookup yields CDR1 SGHTA and CDR2 FQGNSA. With V trimmed by 3 bases and J by 5 bases, 5 bases remained unmatched. CDR3 length: 14 residues. The DNA for the CDR3 is TGTGCCAGCAGCTTGAGCGGGATTGGAGATACGCAGTATTTT. Encoded protein: CASSLSGIGDTQYF.

In its sample, this clonotype was seen a few times. V gene TRBV14 combines with J gene TRBJ2-1; TRBD1 is a possible D gene (5 bases). The length of the CDR3 is 16 residues. Looked up from germline, CDR1 is SGHDN and CDR2 is FVKESK. Trimming cost V 4 bases and J 3 bases, with 16 bases left between them. The CDR3 nucleotides are TGTGCCAGCAGCCCAGGGATCGGGCCAGACTACAATGAGCAGTTCTTC. It translates to CASSPGIGPDYNEQFF.

This clonotype appeared many times. The chain recombines TRBV6-6 with TRBJ1-1; 9 nucleotides line up with TRBD1. Trimming cost V 6 bases and J 4 bases; bases outside gene matches: 6. In germline, CDR1 is MNHNY, CDR2 SVGAGI (reference sequence). The CDR3 runs 14 residues. CDR3 DNA: TGTGCCAGCAGCCAGGACAGGGGTCTCACTGAAGCTTTCTTT. Encoded protein: CASSQDRGLTEAFF.

V is TRBV4-3 and J is TRBJ2-1; 9 nucleotides match TRBD2. The CDR3 is 15 amino acids. V dropped 1 base and J dropped 6; count of bases not matched to a gene: 4. Germline V gene data show CDR1 as LGHNA and CDR2 as YSLEER. In DNA, the CDR3 is TGCGCCAGCAGCCAAGGACTAGCGGAGTCCAATGAGCAGTTCTTC. Protein: CASSQGLAESNEQFF.

This clonotype came up a few times. This chain joins TRBV12-5 and TRBJ1-2; 7 nucleotides match TRBD1. Germline V gives CDR1 LGHNT, CDR2 FRNRAP. The CDR3 length is 16 residues. The trim removed 3 bases at V and 2 bases at J, leaving 9 bases unmatched. The CDR3 DNA sequence: TGTGCTAGTGGTTTATTAGGGAAGGGACAGAACTATGGCTACACCTTC. It encodes CASGLLGKGQNYGYTF.

In its sample, this clonotype was seen once. V usage is TRBV29-1 and J usage is TRBJ2-3; TRBD1 might be the D (6 bases). The CDR3 contains 13 residues. Looked up from germline, CDR1 is SQVTM and CDR2 is ANQGSEA. V dropped 8 bases and J dropped 1 base, with 13 bases sitting between them. This chain's CDR3 is CSTQGKGTDTQYF. The DNA of the CDR3 is TGCAGCACACAGGGTAAGGGCACAGATACGCAGTATTTT.

This clonotype appeared a few times. The rearrangement links TRBV15 to TRBJ1-2; D not resolved. V shed 1 base and J shed 6 bases, with 12 bases lying between them. CDR3 size: 14 residues. Germline loops: CDR1 LNHNV, CDR2 YYDKDF (reference sequence). The chain's CDR3 is CATSRGFQADGYTF. The CDR3, as DNA: TGTGCCACCAGCAGAGGTTTCCAGGCTGATGGCTACACCTTC.

This clonotype has a handful of counts. J is TRBJ1-4 and V is TRBV10-3, with D possibly TRBD1 on 6 matching bases. Trimming took 8 bases from V and 4 from J, leaving 11 bases between them. This CDR3 spans 13 amino acids. Per germline, CDR1 ENHRY and CDR2 SYGVKD. The CDR3 bases are TGTGCCATCGCCCCAGGGGTTAATGAAAAACTGTTTTTT. Protein product: CAIAPGVNEKLFF.